Reported below is one T cell receptor (beta chain). The source of the sample is a study of blood T cell repertoires in COVID-19. Study information: The origin of the acute and convalescent COVID-19 samples was the United States, Italy and Spain. T cells, B-cell-depleted T cells, or PBMCs supplied cDNA or gDNA.

Original data processing: Amplification of reference gene primers provided the estimated nucleated cell counts. TCRdb's table, derived via immunoSEQ multiplex PCR, lists solely in-frame clones and lacks some. That table supplies the V and J calls and clone size; D and trimming were determined from the DNA. Of 300,000 or so clones in the sample, approximately 90% were seen once. Germline V lookup: CDR1 SQVTM, CDR2 ANQGSEA. V was clipped by 8 bases and J by 0 bases, with 12 bases between them. The CDR3 covers 13 residues. The chain links TRBV29-1 to TRBJ2-3; tentatively, D is TRBD2 (6 bases). The source of this sequence is a woman in her twenties or thirties who had recovered from COVID-19. Sequencing was done on a sample of peripheral blood. For the CDR3, the DNA is TGCAGCCGAACCGGGGGAAGCACAGATACGCAGTATTTT. As protein: CSRTGGSTDTQYF.